This is a list of T cell receptor beta chains from one sample in a study of CD4 and CD8 cells across lung adenocarcinoma regions. Each CDR3 protein gets one entry after TCRdb re-called the PCR reads with MiXCR. The repertoire holds about 4,600 distinct CDR3 sequences, around 45% seen once, with approximately 15% in the top ten. Sequences were obtained from CD4+ T cells from the margin of a lung tumor. These receptors were obtained from a female donor with lung adenocarcinoma. The CD4 and CD8 labels of this study may be unreliable. Both conserved end residues are part of each CDR3. The order of the fields is D gene, V gene, J gene, clone size, CDR3 length, CDR3 DNA, CDR3 protein. D genes are given only for firm matches. Size tells how often a clone was seen (once, few, many) or the class of an expanded clone, and some rows leave it out.

d_gene: TRBD2
v_gene: TRBV6-1
j_gene: TRBJ2-1
abundance: NA
len: 13
CDR3nt: TGTGCCAGCAGCGGGGTGGGAGGGCGTGAGCAGTTCTTC
CDR3aa: CASSGVGGREQFF

d_gene: NA
v_gene: TRBV6-4
j_gene: TRBJ2-3
abundance: NA
len: 16
CDR3nt: TGTGCCAGCAGGGACTCAGGGGGCGGGGGCACAGATACCCAGTATTTT
CDR3aa: CASRDSGGGGTDTQYF

d_gene: NA
v_gene: TRBV12-3/TRBV12-4
j_gene: TRBJ2-1
abundance: NA
len: 12
CDR3nt: TGTGCCAGCAGTTACTCTGGGAGTGAGAAGTTCTTC
CDR3aa: CASSYSGSEKFF

d_gene: TRBD2
v_gene: TRBV10-1
j_gene: TRBJ2-3
abundance: NA
len: 20
CDR3nt: TGCGCCAGCAGTACTTCCGGGACTAGCGGGAGAGTGGCTAGCACAGATACGCAGTATTTT
CDR3aa: CASSTSGTSGRVASTDTQYF

d_gene: TRBD2
v_gene: TRBV9
j_gene: TRBJ2-3
abundance: NA
len: 16
CDR3nt: TGTGCCAGCAGCCGACTAGCGGGAGGTAGCACAGATACGCAGTATTTT
CDR3aa: CASSRLAGGSTDTQYF

d_gene: NA
v_gene: TRBV3-1
j_gene: TRBJ2-5
abundance: few
len: 13
CDR3nt: TGTGCCAGCCGAAAAGATAACGGAGAGACCCAGTACTTC
CDR3aa: CASRKDNGETQYF

d_gene: NA
v_gene: TRBV6-1
j_gene: TRBJ2-2
abundance: once
len: 11
CDR3nt: TGTGCGAGTATGAGGTCCGGTGCGCTGTATTTT
CDR3aa: CASMRSGALYF

d_gene: NA
v_gene: TRBV12-3/TRBV12-4
j_gene: TRBJ2-5
abundance: medium-sized
len: 14
CDR3nt: TGTGCCAGCAGTTTCTTGCTAGGCCAAGAGACCCAGTACTTC
CDR3aa: CASSFLLGQETQYF

d_gene: TRBD2
v_gene: TRBV6-5
j_gene: TRBJ2-3
abundance: large
len: 17
CDR3nt: TGTGCCAGCACACGGCAGACTAGCGGGGGACTCCCAGATACGCAGTATTTT
CDR3aa: CASTRQTSGGLPDTQYF

d_gene: NA
v_gene: TRBV6-1
j_gene: TRBJ2-1
abundance: NA
len: 22
CDR3nt: TGTGCCAGCAACCCTCAAGGGCGTTGGGGGGGGGGGCGGGAAAGCTCCTACAATGAGCAGTTCTTC
CDR3aa: CASNPQGRWGGGRESSYNEQFF

d_gene: NA
v_gene: TRBV27
j_gene: TRBJ2-5
abundance: NA
len: 15
CDR3nt: TGTGCCGGGGGGGCCGGGGGCCGCGGCCAAGATACCCAGTATTTC
CDR3aa: CAGGAGGRGQDTQYF

d_gene: NA
v_gene: TRBV27
j_gene: TRBJ2-2
abundance: medium-sized
len: 16
CDR3nt: TGTGCCAGCAAAGGGGGGGGTGGGGGCAACACCGGGGAGCTGTTTTTT
CDR3aa: CASKGGGGGNTGELFF

d_gene: TRBD2
v_gene: TRBV6-5
j_gene: TRBJ2-7
abundance: medium-sized
len: 14
CDR3nt: TGTGCCAGCAGTTACTCCCGACTAGCCCACGAGCAGTACTTC
CDR3aa: CASSYSRLAHEQYF

d_gene: TRBD1
v_gene: TRBV5-1
j_gene: TRBJ2-1
abundance: few
len: 15
CDR3nt: TGCGCCAGCAGCTTGACAGGGGTTGTCTACAATGAGCAGTTCTTC
CDR3aa: CASSLTGVVYNEQFF

d_gene: TRBD1
v_gene: TRBV10-1
j_gene: TRBJ2-1
abundance: NA
len: 14
CDR3nt: TGCGCCAGCAGTCTACAGGGGGGCATGGGTGAGCAGTTCTTC
CDR3aa: CASSLQGGMGEQFF

d_gene: TRBD1
v_gene: TRBV9
j_gene: TRBJ2-5
abundance: NA
len: 15
CDR3nt: TGTGCCAGCAGCGTAGACGGACAGGGCCGCGAGACCCAGTACTTC
CDR3aa: CASSVDGQGRETQYF

d_gene: NA
v_gene: TRBV5-1
j_gene: TRBJ2-5
abundance: NA
len: 16
CDR3nt: TGCGCCAGCAGCTTGTCCAGGGGCGCGAGTTGGGAGACCCAGTACTTC
CDR3aa: CASSLSRGASWETQYF

d_gene: NA
v_gene: TRBV7-2
j_gene: TRBJ2-6
abundance: NA
len: 14
CDR3nt: TGTGCCAACCCCTCCGCCTCTGGGGCCAACGTCCTGACTTTC
CDR3aa: CANPSASGANVLTF

d_gene: NA
v_gene: TRBV4-2
j_gene: TRBJ2-1
abundance: NA
len: 13
CDR3nt: TGTGCCAGCAGCCAAGCCCCCCCCAATGAGCAGTTCTTC
CDR3aa: CASSQAPPNEQFF

d_gene: TRBD1
v_gene: TRBV7-6
j_gene: TRBJ2-5
abundance: NA
len: 18
CDR3nt: TGTGCCAGCAGCTTCCATCACCCCCCCGGACAGGGTGGGGAGACCCAGTACTTC
CDR3aa: CASSFHHPPGQGGETQYF

d_gene: TRBD1
v_gene: TRBV25-1
j_gene: TRBJ2-2
abundance: NA
len: 14
CDR3nt: TGTGCCAGCAGTAGGACAGGGTCCGGCGGGGAGCTGTTTTTT
CDR3aa: CASSRTGSGGELFF

d_gene: NA
v_gene: TRBV12-3/TRBV12-4
j_gene: TRBJ2-3
abundance: NA
len: 14
CDR3nt: TGTGCCAGCAGTGGTGTAATAGCCAAAAATACGCAGTATTTT
CDR3aa: CASSGVIAKNTQYF

d_gene: TRBD2
v_gene: TRBV11-2
j_gene: TRBJ2-1
abundance: medium-sized
len: 15
CDR3nt: TGTGCCACCGGCCCCGGGACTAGCGGGAATCTTGAGCAGTTCTTC
CDR3aa: CATGPGTSGNLEQFF

d_gene: NA
v_gene: TRBV10-1
j_gene: TRBJ2-3
abundance: NA
len: 13
CDR3nt: TGCGCCACCGAACTAGAAGGTACAGATACGCAGTATTTT
CDR3aa: CATELEGTDTQYF

d_gene: TRBD2
v_gene: TRBV27
j_gene: TRBJ2-1
abundance: medium-sized
len: 14
CDR3nt: TGTGCCAGCAGACTAGCGGGAGGGTACAATGAGCAGTTCTTC
CDR3aa: CASRLAGGYNEQFF

d_gene: TRBD2
v_gene: TRBV7-2
j_gene: TRBJ2-5
abundance: NA
len: 15
CDR3nt: TGTGCCAGCAGCTCGGGACTAGCGGACCAAGAGACCCAGTACTTC
CDR3aa: CASSSGLADQETQYF

d_gene: TRBD2
v_gene: TRBV6-1
j_gene: TRBJ2-5
abundance: NA
len: 19
CDR3nt: TGTGCCAGCAGTGAAGCTGGGGGGGTGGCGGGAGGTACTTGGAGTGAGCAGTACTTC
CDR3aa: CASSEAGGVAGGTWSEQYF

d_gene: TRBD1
v_gene: TRBV7-2
j_gene: TRBJ1-4
abundance: few
len: 15
CDR3nt: TGTGCCAGCAGCTTAGGGACAGGGGTGTACGAAAAACTGTTTTTT
CDR3aa: CASSLGTGVYEKLFF

d_gene: TRBD2
v_gene: TRBV6-1
j_gene: TRBJ2-1
abundance: large
len: 15
CDR3nt: TGTGCCAGCAGTGAAGCGCTAGCGGGAGAAAATGAGCAGTTCTTC
CDR3aa: CASSEALAGENEQFF

d_gene: NA
v_gene: TRBV24-1
j_gene: TRBJ1-2
abundance: once
len: 12
CDR3nt: TGTGCCACCAGGGACAATAACTATGGCTACACCTTC
CDR3aa: CATRDNNYGYTF

d_gene: NA
v_gene: TRBV27
j_gene: TRBJ2-5
abundance: NA
len: 16
CDR3nt: TGTGCCAGCGGGAGACCCGGGGGCCGTGTCAAAGAGACCCAGTACTTT
CDR3aa: CASGRPGGRVKETQYF

d_gene: NA
v_gene: TRBV27
j_gene: TRBJ2-7
abundance: NA
len: 16
CDR3nt: TGTGCCAGCAGTTTATCCGGGAGACTTAGCACAGATACGCAGTACTTC
CDR3aa: CASSLSGRLSTDTQYF

d_gene: NA
v_gene: TRBV6-1
j_gene: TRBJ1-4
abundance: medium-sized
len: 13
CDR3nt: TGTGCCAGCAGCCGGGGTTCTAATGAAAAACTGTTTTTT
CDR3aa: CASSRGSNEKLFF

d_gene: NA
v_gene: TRBV6-1
j_gene: TRBJ2-7
abundance: medium-sized
len: 11
CDR3nt: TGTGCCAGCGGGCCTTCCTACGAGCAGTACTTC
CDR3aa: CASGPSYEQYF

d_gene: NA
v_gene: TRBV7-8
j_gene: TRBJ2-5
abundance: medium-sized
len: 16
CDR3nt: TGTGCCAGCAGCTTAGCGGCCAGGGTCAATGGGGAGACCCAGTACTTC
CDR3aa: CASSLAARVNGETQYF

d_gene: TRBD2
v_gene: TRBV12-3/TRBV12-4
j_gene: TRBJ2-7
abundance: NA
len: 16
CDR3nt: TGTGCCAGCAGCCAACCTACTAGCGGCGAGAACTACGAGCAGTACTTC
CDR3aa: CASSQPTSGENYEQYF

d_gene: TRBD2
v_gene: TRBV7-2
j_gene: TRBJ2-1
abundance: few
len: 17
CDR3nt: TGTGCCAGCAGCTTAGCTCCCCGACTAGCGGGAGGGGATGAGCAGTTCTTC
CDR3aa: CASSLAPRLAGGDEQFF

d_gene: TRBD1
v_gene: TRBV6-5
j_gene: TRBJ1-1
abundance: NA
len: 15
CDR3nt: TGTGCCAGCAGTTACTCGGGACAGCAGAACACTGAAGCTTTCTTT
CDR3aa: CASSYSGQQNTEAFF

d_gene: NA
v_gene: TRBV11-2
j_gene: TRBJ2-5
abundance: NA
len: 16
CDR3nt: TGTGCCAGCGGGGGGGGGGGGGGCCGTGACCAAGAGACGCAGTACTTC
CDR3aa: CASGGGGGRDQETQYF

d_gene: NA
v_gene: TRBV6-1
j_gene: TRBJ2-6
abundance: NA
len: 15
CDR3nt: TGTGCCAGCAGTGATAGGGGCTCTGGGGCCAACGTCCTGACTTTC
CDR3aa: CASSDRGSGANVLTF

d_gene: NA
v_gene: TRBV12-3/TRBV12-4
j_gene: TRBJ2-5
abundance: once
len: 16
CDR3nt: TGTGCCAGCGGCCGTGGGCGGGGTCTCGTGCTGGAGACCCAGTACTTC
CDR3aa: CASGRGRGLVLETQYF

d_gene: TRBD1
v_gene: TRBV29-1
j_gene: TRBJ2-1
abundance: once
len: 16
CDR3nt: TGCAGCGTTGAAGGGGGGCGGACAGGGGTAATGGAGACCCAGTTCTTC
CDR3aa: CSVEGGRTGVMETQFF

d_gene: NA
v_gene: TRBV6-5
j_gene: TRBJ2-2
abundance: NA
len: 14
CDR3nt: TGTGCCAGCAGTTACACGACTGGCCGCGGGGAGCTGTTTTTT
CDR3aa: CASSYTTGRGELFF

d_gene: NA
v_gene: TRBV6-1
j_gene: TRBJ2-7
abundance: few
len: 13
CDR3nt: TGTGCCAGCAGTGACCGAGGGGACTACGAGCAGTACTTC
CDR3aa: CASSDRGDYEQYF

d_gene: NA
v_gene: TRBV6-1
j_gene: TRBJ2-7
abundance: medium-sized
len: 14
CDR3nt: TGTGCCAGCAGTGAAGACAGGGAGCCCTACGAGCAGTACTTC
CDR3aa: CASSEDREPYEQYF

d_gene: NA
v_gene: TRBV11-2
j_gene: TRBJ2-3
abundance: few
len: 13
CDR3nt: TGTGCCAGCAGCTTAGTCTCAGCTGGTACGCAGTATTTT
CDR3aa: CASSLVSAGTQYF

d_gene: NA
v_gene: TRBV11-1
j_gene: TRBJ2-5
abundance: NA
len: 13
CDR3nt: TGTGCCAGCAGCTTAGGTCGTATGGAGACCCAGTACTTC
CDR3aa: CASSLGRMETQYF

d_gene: NA
v_gene: TRBV27
j_gene: TRBJ2-3
abundance: NA
len: 15
CDR3nt: TGTGCCAGCAGGGCTAATGGTCTAGCCAAAAATACGCAGTATTTT
CDR3aa: CASRANGLAKNTQYF

d_gene: TRBD2
v_gene: TRBV6-1
j_gene: TRBJ2-4
abundance: NA
len: 15
CDR3nt: TGTGCCTGCGGGGAGGGGATGCGAGCCAAAAACACCCAGTACTTC
CDR3aa: CACGEGMRAKNTQYF

d_gene: NA
v_gene: TRBV12-3/TRBV12-4
j_gene: TRBJ1-4
abundance: once
len: 13
CDR3nt: TGTGCCAGCAGTTCGGAGGGCGGTGAAAAACTGTTTTTT
CDR3aa: CASSSEGGEKLFF

d_gene: NA
v_gene: TRBV3-1
j_gene: TRBJ2-1
abundance: NA
len: 15
CDR3nt: TGTGCCAGCAGCCAGTCAGGGGCCTCCTACAATGAGCAGTTCTTC
CDR3aa: CASSQSGASYNEQFF

d_gene: NA
v_gene: TRBV12-3/TRBV12-4
j_gene: TRBJ1-3
abundance: few
len: 15
CDR3nt: TGTGCCAGCAGTTTTAGACAGTCCTCTGGAAACACCATATATTTT
CDR3aa: CASSFRQSSGNTIYF

d_gene: NA
v_gene: TRBV27
j_gene: TRBJ2-7
abundance: NA
len: 18
CDR3nt: TGTGCCAGCAGTCTAACCGGGACGGGACCTAAGGGGAAGTACGAGCAGTACTTC
CDR3aa: CASSLTGTGPKGKYEQYF

d_gene: TRBD2
v_gene: TRBV6-5
j_gene: TRBJ2-1
abundance: once
len: 17
CDR3nt: TGTGCCAGCAGTTACTCTCGGGTAGCGGGAGAAGTCGGTGAGCAGTTCTTC
CDR3aa: CASSYSRVAGEVGEQFF

d_gene: NA
v_gene: TRBV6-1
j_gene: TRBJ2-5
abundance: once
len: 13
CDR3nt: TGTGCCAGCTCCGAAGGGACCATAGAGACCCAGTACTTC
CDR3aa: CASSEGTIETQYF

d_gene: TRBD2
v_gene: TRBV6-5
j_gene: TRBJ2-6
abundance: medium-sized
len: 20
CDR3nt: TGTGCCAGCAGTTACGATGCACAGCGGGGGAAGGTAGCTGGGGCCAACGTCCTGACTTTC
CDR3aa: CASSYDAQRGKVAGANVLTF

d_gene: TRBD2
v_gene: TRBV6-4
j_gene: TRBJ2-1
abundance: NA
len: 15
CDR3nt: TGTGCCAGCAGTGACTCCCTAGCGGGAGGTAGTGAGCAGTTCTTC
CDR3aa: CASSDSLAGGSEQFF

d_gene: NA
v_gene: TRBV6-5
j_gene: TRBJ2-1
abundance: once
len: 15
CDR3nt: TGTGCCAGCAGTTACGACGGTAGCTCCTACAATGAGCAGTTCTTC
CDR3aa: CASSYDGSSYNEQFF

d_gene: NA
v_gene: TRBV7-2
j_gene: TRBJ1-2
abundance: NA
len: 13
CDR3nt: TGTGCCAGCAGCTTCGGGCAGGGCCAGGGCTACACCTTC
CDR3aa: CASSFGQGQGYTF

d_gene: TRBD1
v_gene: TRBV12-3/TRBV12-4
j_gene: TRBJ1-2
abundance: few
len: 15
CDR3nt: TGTGCCAGCAGTTTAGAGGACAGGCCGAACTATGGCTACACCTTC
CDR3aa: CASSLEDRPNYGYTF